The rows below give T cell receptor beta chains drawn from one sample of a study of T cell responses to AZD1222 COVID-19 vaccine. The data were produced by immunoSEQ multiplex PCR, yet TCRdb's version contains in-frame clones alone and is incomplete. This sample has about 120,000 clones, with around 86% found just once. Sequenced here: peripheral blood, sampled on day 0 of AZD1222 vaccination. These receptors were taken from an adult in good health. Each CDR3 is given with its conserved first and last residue. The D gene is left open where the match is weak. Only part of the rows carry a size: once, few, many, or a class if the clone is expanded.

V	D	length	size	J	CDR3	DNA
TRBV5-1	-	13	-	TRBJ2-7	CASSSDSGGEQYF	TGCGCCAGCAGCTCTGACTCCGGCGGGGAGCAGTACTTC
TRBV4-1	TRBD1	14	-	TRBJ1-1	CASSPDRGGTEAFF	TGCGCCAGCAGCCCGGACAGGGGAGGCACTGAAGCTTTCTTT
TRBV10-2	-	15	-	TRBJ1-6	CASRVGGAANSPLHF	TGCGCCAGCAGAGTGGGGGGAGCGGCTAATTCACCCCTCCACTTT
TRBV10-2	-	16	-	TRBJ2-7	CASSESRQGLGYEQYF	TGCGCCAGCAGTGAGTCCAGGCAGGGTTTGGGCTACGAGCAGTACTTC
TRBV11-2	-	15	-	TRBJ1-4	CASSLVPSRNEKLFF	TGTGCCAGCAGCTTAGTCCCCAGCCGTAATGAAAAACTGTTTTTT
TRBV2	-	14	-	TRBJ1-5	CASRVGLINQPQHF	TGTGCCAGCAGGGTTGGACTGATCAATCAGCCCCAGCATTTT
TRBV3-1/TRBV3-2	TRBD2	17	-	TRBJ2-5	CASSQDPASGAQETQYF	TGTGCCAGCAGCCAAGATCCGGCTAGCGGGGCCCAAGAGACCCAGTACTTC
TRBV11-2	-	17	-	TRBJ2-3	CASSRTRGTFSTDTQYF	TGTGCCAGCAGCCGAACTCGGGGGACATTTAGCACAGATACGCAGTATTTT
TRBV28	TRBD2	15	once	TRBJ2-1	CASNLAGAAYNEQFF	TGTGCCAGCAACCTAGCGGGAGCGGCCTACAATGAGCAGTTCTTC
TRBV28	-	15	-	TRBJ1-2	CASSLPRGRAYGYTF	TGTGCCAGCAGTTTGCCCCGGGGGCGCGCCTATGGCTACACCTTC
TRBV19	TRBD1	15	-	TRBJ2-7	CASSMVRQGPYEQYF	TGTGCCAGTAGTATGGTGAGACAGGGCCCCTACGAGCAGTACTTC
TRBV6-5	TRBD2	13	-	TRBJ2-7	CASTGLASGEQYF	TGTGCCAGCACGGGACTAGCGTCCGGCGAGCAGTACTTC